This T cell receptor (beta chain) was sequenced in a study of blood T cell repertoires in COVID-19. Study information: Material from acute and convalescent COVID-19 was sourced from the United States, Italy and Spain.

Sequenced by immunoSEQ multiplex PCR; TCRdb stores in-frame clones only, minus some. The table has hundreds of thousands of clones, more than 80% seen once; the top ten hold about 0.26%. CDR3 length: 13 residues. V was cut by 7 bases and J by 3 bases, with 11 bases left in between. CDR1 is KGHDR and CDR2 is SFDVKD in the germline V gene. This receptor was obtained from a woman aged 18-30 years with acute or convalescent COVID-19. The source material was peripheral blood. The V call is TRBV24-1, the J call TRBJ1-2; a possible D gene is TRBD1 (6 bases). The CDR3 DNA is TGTGCCACCAGGGGGACATTCGACTATGGCTACACCTTC. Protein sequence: CATRGTFDYGYTF.